This TCR beta chain was retrieved from a study of post-analysis software for immune sequencing data (dated by TCRdb to 2015 to 2017). Background for the entire study: Relapsing-remitting, secondary progressive and progressive-relapsing multiple sclerosis were recorded as disease courses, and subtype annotation was lacking for some patients. Patient repertoires were compared against roughly 12 previously published healthy control repertoires from donors aged about 6 to 26 years. A subset of samples was prepared in parallel using single-end sample barcoding, then pooled and co-amplified after Illumina adapter ligation.

Based on the germline V gene, the CDR1 and CDR2 sequences are MDHEN and SYDVKM. The CDR3 spans 15 residues, from the cysteine through the phenylalanine. CDR3 DNA is the only sequence kept; it has 45 bases, read in frame from the first base. Cut back by 7 bases and 5 bases, the V and J ends lie 21 bases apart. Study-wide conclusions, independent of this receptor: Strong co-clustering of samples prepared in the same batch was shown by direct clustering with F measure, prompting a batch-effect correction. The control group was slightly older than the multiple sclerosis patient group. Compared with controls, multiple sclerosis patients had significantly lower normalized Chao1 diversity, a finding suggesting substantial peripheral T-cell clonal expansion. Patients showed significantly higher frequencies than controls for roughly 5 TRBV segments, among them TRBV5-6, TRBV5-1 and TRBV20-1.

To note about this clonotype: Its antigen is currently not known. No qualities accompany the bases; no much larger clone lies one base away.

Library prep was done by PCR. Sequencing was carried out with an Illumina HiSeq 2500. To reduce PCR and sequencing biases, unique molecular identifiers were incorporated into the TCR beta cDNA libraries. Approximately 500,000 cDNA molecules were obtained per 1 to 10 million input T cells, so each molecule approximated one T cell. Patient libraries were prepared and sequenced with the same protocol used for the earlier healthy control dataset. Samples belonging to the same batch were prepared together, multiplexed and sequenced on a shared HiSeq lane. The original methods were these. Raw barcoded reads were processed with MIGEC, discarding single-read molecular identifier groups before consensus assembly and CDR3 extraction. VDJtools was used for post-analysis of the clonotype tables, and diversity was normalized by down-sampling every dataset to the size of the smallest sample. To correct batch-related cross-sample contamination, repertoire overlap clustering matched CDR3 amino acid sequences but not nucleotide sequences. TCRdb reran the public reads through fastp at Q25 and MiXCR, keeping productive beta chains. Each CDR3 protein gets just one entry, which takes the most common genes and DNA from the rows behind it. TCRdb, not the authors, supplied the V and J calls. The sample data list roughly 800,000 distinct CDR3 sequences, and around 42% of these were observed just once. Approximately 5% of the sample lies in the top ten.

To demonstrate the VDJtools post-analysis software, TCR beta repertoires were profiled from the peripheral blood of 13 young patients with multiple sclerosis. The multiple sclerosis patients were children and adolescents ranging in age from roughly 6 to 16 years. The rearranged segments are TRBV28 and TRBJ2-7; no confident D gene assignment can be made. The receptor comes from a girl aged 5-17 years with multiple sclerosis. The sample consisted of blood. The nucleotide sequence is given as TGTGCCAGCACGTTGCCAGGCGACCTTCGGGACGAGCAGTACTTC. Its protein is CASTLPGDLRDEQYF.